These 27 T cell receptor beta chains originate from one sample sequenced in a study of shared clonotypes between healthy human individuals. Data came from immunoSEQ multiplex PCR; TCRdb stores just in-frame clones and leaves some out. The data hold fewer than 2.5 million clones, with roughly 93% observed a single time. The sequenced sample consisted of naive CD4+ T cells from PBMCs. Regarding subset: CD45RA+ positively selected. The receptors were gathered from a man younger than 35 in good health. Some clones in this sample may be carry-over from other donors' samples.

The genes are TRBV28 and TRBJ2-5; D gene unclear. Germline-derived CDR1 and CDR2 are MDHEN and SYDVKM. With 5 bases removed from V and 5 bases from J, the gap between germline ends came to 9 bases. This CDR3 is built from 12 residues. The chain's CDR3 is CASSPHRETQYF. CDR3 in DNA: TGTGCCAGCAGTCCCCATCGGGAGACCCAGTACTTC.

The chain recombines TRBV5-4 with TRBJ1-2, with D perhaps matching TRBD1 (5 bases). In germline, CDR1 is SGHNT, CDR2 YYREEE (reference sequence). The CDR3 is made up of 16 amino acids. V dropped 0 bases and J dropped 2 bases, with 14 bases sitting between them. The DNA for the CDR3 is TGTGCCAGCAGCTTGGATAGGGGCTACACAAACTATGGCTACACCTTC. Translation gives CASSLDRGYTNYGYTF.

This sequence joins TRBV5-1 and TRBJ2-3; 10 positions agree with TRBD2. The V and J ends lost 2 bases and 6 bases, in that order; junction bases with no gene match: 9. CDR1 and CDR2 (germline): SGHRS, YFSETQ. The CDR3 totals 16 residues. The CDR3 protein is CASSLMVAGGGDTQYF. The CDR3 DNA reads TGCGCCAGCAGCTTAATGGTAGCGGGAGGTGGGGATACGCAGTATTTT.

This rearrangement joins TRBV25-1 to TRBJ2-7, with 12 bases lining up with TRBD1. With V trimmed by 4 bases and J by 12 bases, 4 bases remained unmatched. Germline CDR1 MGHDK, CDR2 SYGVNS. The CDR3 extends over 12 amino acids. CDR3: CASSVGTGGSYF. The CDR3 DNA reads TGTGCCAGCAGTGTAGGGACAGGGGGCTCGTACTTC.

This clone appeared a few times. V and J are TRBV7-9 and TRBJ1-1, with D perhaps matching TRBD1 (5 bases). Germline V lookup: CDR1 SEHNR, CDR2 FQNEAQ (reference sequence). The length of the CDR3 is 16 residues. V gave up 5 bases and J gave up 5 bases, with 21 bases separating them. The CDR3 DNA sequence: TGTGCCAGCAGCCCATGGGACGGCCGGCTAGAGACTGAAGCTTTCTTT. Translating it yields CASSPWDGRLETEAFF.

This clone was counted a single time. V usage is TRBV7-6 and J usage is TRBJ2-7, with 8 bases matching TRBD2. The CDR3 runs 16 residues. Germline CDR1 reads SGHVS; CDR2 reads FNYEAQ. Unmatched junction bases numbered 14, after V lost 4 bases and J lost 6 bases. In DNA form, the CDR3 reads TGTGCCAGCAGCTCCCCCCTCGCGGGAGGAGCGGGCGAGCAGTACTTC. Translation: CASSSPLAGGAGEQYF. Looking up the rest from reference TRBV7-6 and TRBJ2-7 gives the full variable domain: GAGVSQSPRYKVTKRGQDVALRCDPISGHVSLYWYRQALGQGPEFLTYFNYEAQQDKSGLPNDRFSAERPEGSISTLTIQRTEQRDSAMYRCASSSPLAGGAGEQYFGPGTRLTVT.

The chain recombines TRBV14 with TRBJ1-1; the D gene is possibly TRBD1 (5 bases). V shed 3 bases and J shed 4 bases, with 12 bases lying between them. The germline gives CDR1 SGHDN, CDR2 FVKESK. The CDR3 contains 14 residues. The CDR3 protein is CASSHGGGSTEAFF. CDR3 sequence (DNA): TGTGCCAGCAGCCACGGCGGGGGAAGCACTGAAGCTTTCTTT.

This clone was counted a single time. The rearrangement joins TRBV21-1 to TRBJ1-5; the table's D call of TRBD1 was not tested on the DNA. TRBV21-1 is an annotated pseudogene. CDR3 length: 19 amino acids. This chain's CDR3 is CASSVPAPTGNDSNQPQHF. Written as DNA, the CDR3 is TGTGCCAGCAGCGTACCAGCCCCGACAGGCAATGATAGCAATCAGCCCCAGCATTTT.

The rearrangement joins TRBV15 to TRBJ2-1, with D perhaps assigned TRBD1 or TRBD2 (5 bases each). The germline CDR1 and CDR2 sequences are LNHNV and YYDKDF (reference sequence). V gave up 2 bases and J gave up 7 bases, with 15 bases separating them. The length of the CDR3 is 15 residues. DNA for the CDR3: TGTGCCACCAGCAGACAAACGGGGACGACAAATGAGCAGTTCTTC. Amino acid sequence: CATSRQTGTTNEQFF.

Here the CDR3 DNA reads TGTGCCTCAGCGGGAGCGGGTTACAATGAGCAGTTCTTC. Translation: CASAGAGYNEQFF. The genes are TRBV6-1 and TRBJ2-1, with 8 bases lining up with TRBD2. This CDR3 is 13 amino acids long. With V trimmed by 11 bases and J by 4 bases, 7 bases remained unmatched. The germline CDR1 and CDR2 sequences are MNHNS and SASEGT.

This clone was found once. Other nucleotide sequences in the sample specify the same CDR3. The gene calls are TRBV28 and TRBJ1-1, with D maybe TRBD1 (6 bases). Germline assignment: CDR1 MDHEN and CDR2 SYDVKM. This CDR3 spans 14 amino acids. V was shortened by 4 bases and J by 4 bases, with 13 bases between the two germline ends. CDR3 coding DNA: TGTGCCAGCAGTTCGACAGGCGGTGGCACTGAAGCTTTCTTT. Translating gives CASSSTGGGTEAFF. Complete variable domain (other parts from reference TRBV28 and TRBJ1-1): DVKVTQSSRYLVKRTGEKVFLECVQDMDHENMFWYRQDPGLGLRLIYFSYDVKMKEKGDIPEGYSVSREKKERFSLILESASTNQTSMYLCASSSTGGGTEAFFGQGTRLTVV.

The chain recombines TRBV6-6 with TRBJ1-1, with 8 nucleotides matching TRBD1. The CDR3 is 12 residues long. CDR1 is MNHNY, CDR2 SVGAGI, per germline (reference sequence). J was trimmed by 7 bases and V by 5 bases; bases with no gene match: 3. CDR3 in amino acids: CASSLQGGEAFF. The DNA for the CDR3 is TGTGCCAGCAGTCTACAGGGGGGTGAAGCTTTCTTT.

The chain carries TRBV6-6 and TRBJ2-1; 9 bases are a match to TRBD2. Germline loops: CDR1 MNHNY, CDR2 SVGAGI (reference sequence). V trimming: 7 bases; J trimming: 5 bases; junction bases outside the gene matches: 9. The CDR3 contains 15 residues. DNA for the CDR3: TGTGCCAGCACTCAGACTAGCGGAGTTAACAATGAGCAGTTCTTC. This encodes CASTQTSGVNNEQFF.

The rearrangement links TRBV4-1 to TRBJ2-2; D is unresolved. Per the germline V gene, CDR1 is MGHRA and CDR2 is YSYEKL. CDR3 length: 12 residues. V lost 3 bases, J lost 7 bases, and 6 bases lay in between. CDR3 coding DNA: TGCGCCAGCAGCCATGTCATCGGGGAGCTGTTTTTT. Its protein is CASSHVIGELFF.

V and J are TRBV27 and TRBJ2-1; a weak D match, TRBD1 (5 bases). This CDR3 region has 12 residues. V dropped 5 bases and J dropped 6 bases, with 8 bases sitting between them. Germline lookup yields CDR1 MNHEY and CDR2 SMNVEV (reference sequence). CDR3: CASSTQGNEQFF. The CDR3 region has the DNA TGTGCCAGCAGTACGCAGGGCAATGAGCAGTTCTTC.

This sequence joins TRBV9 and TRBJ2-2; D is possibly TRBD1 or TRBD2 (5 bases each). The germline CDR1 and CDR2 sequences are SGDLS and YYNGEE. The V and J ends lost 0 bases and 3 bases respectively, with 12 bases between them. CDR3 length: 16 residues. CDR3: CASSVDGTRYTGELFF. The DNA for the CDR3 is TGTGCCAGCAGCGTAGATGGGACGCGATACACCGGGGAGCTGTTTTTT.

The chain links TRBV30 to TRBJ2-7; 13 bases map to TRBD2. V lost 3 bases, J lost 3 bases, and 11 bases stayed unmatched. Germline V gene sequence: CDR1 GTSNPN, CDR2 SVGIG (reference sequence). There are 17 residues in the CDR3. In DNA, the CDR3 is TGTGCCTGGAGCTCTTTTGAGACTAGCGGGAGGTTCTACGAGCAGTACTTC. Translating it yields CAWSSFETSGRFYEQYF. Combining the CDR3 with reference TRBV30 and TRBJ2-7 gives the whole variable domain SQTIHQWPATLVQPVGSPLSLECTVEGTSNPNLYWYRQAAGRGLQLLFYSVGIGQISSEVPQNLSASRPQDRQFILSSKKLLLSDSGFYLCAWSSFETSGRFYEQYFGPGTRLTVT.

The chain employs TRBV5-4 and TRBJ2-1, with D perhaps TRBD2 (5 bases). CDR1 and CDR2 (germline): SGHNT, YYREEE (reference sequence). The CDR3 is 15 amino acids. The V end was cut by 7 bases, the J end by 0 bases, with 14 bases between. The chain's CDR3 is CASSSRDYSYNEQFF. The DNA for the CDR3 is TGTGCCAGCTCCTCGAGAGACTACTCCTACAATGAGCAGTTCTTC.

V usage is TRBV5-1 and J usage is TRBJ1-1; TRBD1 matches at 12 bases. The CDR3 contains 16 residues. V shed 5 bases and J 1 base; nucleotides not matched to a gene: 6. Germline CDR1 reads SGHRS; CDR2 reads YFSETQ. CDR3 DNA sequence: TGCGCCAGCAGTCGGGACAGGGGGCCTTGGAACACTGAAGCTTTCTTT. It yields the protein CASSRDRGPWNTEAFF. The entire variable domain, with the rest obtained from reference TRBV5-1 and TRBJ1-1, is as follows: KAGVTQTPRYLIKTRGQQVTLSCSPISGHRSVSWYQQTPGQGLQFLFEYFSETQRNKGNFPGRFSGRQFSNSRSEMNVSTLELGDSALYLCASSRDRGPWNTEAFFGQGTRLTVV.

The chain combines TRBV11-2 with TRBJ1-1, with D perhaps TRBD1 (5 bases). The CDR3 extends over 15 amino acids. Germline V CDR1 and CDR2: SGHAT, FQNNGV. V gave up 2 bases and J gave up 1 base, with 11 bases separating them. The CDR3 is CASSLFRVTNTEAFF. CDR3 nucleotides: TGTGCCAGCAGCTTATTCAGGGTTACGAACACTGAAGCTTTCTTT.

The rearrangement joins TRBV5-1 to TRBJ1-2; perhaps TRBD1 as D (6 bases). Per the germline V gene, CDR1 is SGHRS and CDR2 is YFSETQ. The CDR3 loop spans 15 amino acids. Trimming stripped 3 bases from V and 4 bases from J, with 16 bases between. CDR3 nucleotide sequence: TGCGCCAGCAGCTCCAGGGCGACAGGCCCCTATGGCTACACCTTC. Translation gives CASSSRATGPYGYTF.

V and J are TRBV28 and TRBJ2-1, with D possibly matching TRBD2 (6 bases). Trimming took 6 bases from V and 7 from J, leaving 19 bases between them. The germline V gene encodes CDR1 MDHEN and CDR2 SYDVKM. The CDR3 sequence is 15 residues long. The CDR3 spells CASSPIDYGGNEQFF. The CDR3 DNA is TGTGCCAGCAGCCCCATAGACTATGGAGGGAATGAGCAGTTCTTC.

The rearrangement links TRBV7-9 to TRBJ2-1; TRBD1 matches at 8 bases. The germline V gene has CDR1 SEHNR and CDR2 FQNEAQ (reference sequence). J gave up 0 bases and V 5 bases, and 15 bases lay outside the gene matches. There are 19 residues in the CDR3. CDR3 in amino acids: CASSPTWTGSMSSYNEQFF. CDR3 DNA: TGTGCCAGCAGCCCGACCTGGACAGGGTCTATGAGCTCCTACAATGAGCAGTTCTTC.

The chain links TRBV7-2 to TRBJ2-3, with TRBD2 matching 12 bases. The CDR3 spans 19 residues. CDR1 and CDR2 (germline): SGHTA, FQGNSA. The V gene end was trimmed by 1 base and the J gene end by 3 bases; junction bases not matched to a gene: 11. The CDR3: CASSLVRTSGMGGTDTQYF. CDR3 in DNA: TGTGCCAGCAGCTTAGTGAGGACTAGCGGGATGGGGGGAACAGATACGCAGTATTTT. Using reference TRBV7-2 and TRBJ2-3 for the parts outside the CDR3, the full variable domain is GAGVSQSPSNKVTEKGKDVELRCDPISGHTALYWYRQSLGQGLEFLIYFQGNSAPDKSGLPSDRFSAERTGGSVSTLTIQRTQQEDSAVYLCASSLVRTSGMGGTDTQYFGPGTRLTVL.

This sequence joins TRBV2 and TRBJ1-2; no clear D. V dropped 5 bases and J dropped 1 base, with 11 bases sitting between them. CDR1 is SNHLY, CDR2 FYNNEI, per germline. The CDR3 has 14 amino acids. CDR3 bases: TGTGCCAGCAGTCCCCCCTTAGATAACTATGGCTACACCTTC. Amino acid sequence: CASSPPLDNYGYTF.

Only a few counts were recorded for this clone. The CDR3, as DNA: TGCGCCAGCAGCCCAGAACCTAGGACAGGGGGCTACGGCTACACCTTC. It translates to CASSPEPRTGGYGYTF. V usage is TRBV4-1 and J usage is TRBJ1-2; the match to TRBD1 covers 11 bases. Losses at the gene ends were 4 bases for V and 8 bases for J; bases not matched to a gene: 12. CDR3 length: 16 amino acids. The V gene's germline CDR1 is MGHRA and CDR2 YSYEKL.

This rearrangement joins TRBV19 to TRBJ2-1, with 13 bases lining up with TRBD2. CDR3 length: 13 amino acids. V dropped 8 bases and J dropped 10; count of bases not matched to a gene: 5. Looked up from germline, CDR1 is LNHDA and CDR2 is SQIVND (reference sequence). CDR3 DNA: TGTGCCAGTGGACTAGCGGGAGTAGGGGAGCAGTTCTTC. Translation: CASGLAGVGEQFF. The complete variable domain, with remaining parts taken from reference TRBV19 and TRBJ2-1, reads DGGITQSPKYLFRKEGQNVTLSCEQNLNHDAMYWYRQDPGQGLRLIYYSQIVNDFQKGDIAEGYSVSREKKESFPLTVTSAQKNPTAFYLCASGLAGVGEQFFGPGTRLTVL.